What follows is one T cell receptor beta chain and its context. The antigen remains unidentified. Trimming removed 2 bases at V and 4 bases at J, with 11 bases between. This CDR3 has 14 amino acids. CDR1 is SGHAT, CDR2 FQDESV, per germline (reference sequence). The source of the sample is a study of yellow fever vaccine responses in identical twins. Each CDR3 protein is one row after TCRdb ran MiXCR on the RT-PCR reads. Of approximately 10,000 distinct CDR3 sequences in the sample, roughly 83% were seen once. Study-level results: Convergence reportedly seemed to mark part of the twins' vaccine T cell response, with personalization marking the rest.

The sequences come from T cells from blood (PBMCs), unsorted or a sorted subset (not recorded which), collected before or after yellow fever vaccination (not recorded which). The receptor comes from a woman aged 18-29 years who received the yellow fever vaccine. The genes are TRBV11-1 and TRBJ2-5; D not resolved. CDR3 amino acids: CASSLRGSGETQYF. DNA for the CDR3: TGTGCCAGCAGCTTACGTGGGTCTGGAGAGACCCAGTACTTC.